The clone carrying this T cell receptor (beta chain) was counted between two and nine times. Its specificity is unknown. The data belong to a study of T cell responses to AZD1222 COVID-19 vaccine. Overall study results and limits: Every sample of the repertoires postdated the peak T cell response. Across the whole spike, CD4 TCRs peaked at regions 160-218 and 743-854. Donors were mostly white British, more females; clonal diversity possibly underestimated. Close to half of all spike-specific TCRs reportedly target regions of the variants that are unmutated.

This table comes from immunoSEQ multiplex PCR, and its TCRdb copy is limited to in-frame clones, with some not included. The repertoire includes 140,000 to 150,000 clones, about 91% of them detected once, and 3.8% sits in the top ten. The sequencing here drew on peripheral blood, taken 28 days after the second AZD1222 dose. This receptor was taken from an adult who received the AZD1222 COVID-19 vaccine.

CDR3 coding DNA: TGTGCCATCAGTGAGCTAGCGGAGACCCAGTACTTC. Translation gives CAISELAETQYF. This chain links TRBV10-3 with TRBJ2-5, with a possible D match to TRBD2 (6 bases). The ends were cut back, 2 bases at V and 5 bases at J, with 6 bases in the middle. Germline values: CDR1 ENHRY, CDR2 SYGVKD. The CDR3 runs to 12 residues.